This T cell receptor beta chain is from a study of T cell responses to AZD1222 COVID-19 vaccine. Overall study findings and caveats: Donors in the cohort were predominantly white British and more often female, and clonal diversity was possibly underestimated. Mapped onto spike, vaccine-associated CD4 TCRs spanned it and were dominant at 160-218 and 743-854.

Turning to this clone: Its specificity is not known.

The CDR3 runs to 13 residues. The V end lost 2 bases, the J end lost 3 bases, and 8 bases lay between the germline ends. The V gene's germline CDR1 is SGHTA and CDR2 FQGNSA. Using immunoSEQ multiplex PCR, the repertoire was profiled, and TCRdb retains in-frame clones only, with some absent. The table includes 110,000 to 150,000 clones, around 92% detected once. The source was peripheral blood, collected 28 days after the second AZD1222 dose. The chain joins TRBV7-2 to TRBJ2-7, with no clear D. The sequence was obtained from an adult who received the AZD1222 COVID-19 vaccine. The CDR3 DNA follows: TGTGCCAGCAGCTTATCAGATCTCTACGAGCAGTACTTC. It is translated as CASSLSDLYEQYF.